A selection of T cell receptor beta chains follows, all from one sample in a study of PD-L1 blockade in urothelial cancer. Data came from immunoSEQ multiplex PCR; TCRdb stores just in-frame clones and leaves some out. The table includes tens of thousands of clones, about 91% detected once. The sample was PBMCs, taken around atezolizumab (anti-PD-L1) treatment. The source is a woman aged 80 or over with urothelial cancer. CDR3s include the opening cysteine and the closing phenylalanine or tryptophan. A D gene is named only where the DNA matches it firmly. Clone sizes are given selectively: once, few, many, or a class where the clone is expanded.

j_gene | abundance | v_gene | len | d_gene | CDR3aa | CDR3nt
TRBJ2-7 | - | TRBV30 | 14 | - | CAWEGEDRAYEQYF | TGTGCCTGGGAGGGCGAGGATCGCGCCTACGAGCAGTACTTC
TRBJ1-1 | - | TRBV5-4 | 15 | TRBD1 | CASSAGGQQNTEAFF | TGTGCCAGCAGTGCGGGGGGACAGCAGAACACTGAAGCTTTCTTT
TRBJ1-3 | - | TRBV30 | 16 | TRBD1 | CAWSSRTGFSGNTIYF | TGTGCCTGGAGTTCCCGGACAGGTTTTAGTGGAAACACCATATATTTT
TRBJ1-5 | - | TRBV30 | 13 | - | CACDGGEDQPQHF | TGTGCCTGCGACGGGGGGGAGGATCAGCCCCAGCATTTT
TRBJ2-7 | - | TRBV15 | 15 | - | CATSRAPAGSYEQYF | TGTGCCACCAGCAGAGCACCGGCGGGGTCCTACGAGCAGTACTTC
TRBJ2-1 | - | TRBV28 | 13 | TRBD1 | CASGQGAPNEQFF | TGTGCCAGTGGACAGGGGGCGCCTAATGAGCAGTTCTTC
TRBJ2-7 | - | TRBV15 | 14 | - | CATSRDLGTYEQYF | TGTGCCACCAGCAGAGATTTAGGGACATACGAGCAGTACTTC
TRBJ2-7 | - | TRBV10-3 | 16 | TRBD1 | CAISEGQGQGAGEQYF | TGTGCCATCAGTGAGGGTCAGGGACAGGGGGCTGGTGAGCAGTACTTC
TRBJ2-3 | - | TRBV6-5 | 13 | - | CASSYSRGDTQYF | TGTGCCAGCAGTTACTCCCGCGGAGATACGCAGTATTTT
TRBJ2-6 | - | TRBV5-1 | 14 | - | CASSRRAGANVLTF | TGCGCCAGCAGCCGGAGGGCGGGGGCCAACGTCCTGACTTTC
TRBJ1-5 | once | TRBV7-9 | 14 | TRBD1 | CASSPGGSNQPQHF | TGTGCCAGCAGCCCAGGGGGCTCCAATCAGCCCCAGCATTTT
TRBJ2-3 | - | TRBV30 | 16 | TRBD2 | CAWSVPSGRLSDTQYF | TGTGCCTGGAGTGTACCCAGCGGGAGATTGTCAGATACGCAGTATTTT
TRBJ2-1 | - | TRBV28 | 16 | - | CASLETGIFSYNEQFF | TGTGCCAGCCTCGAAACCGGGATATTCTCCTACAATGAGCAGTTCTTC
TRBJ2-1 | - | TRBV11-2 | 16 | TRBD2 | CASSYGGRGTYNEQFF | TGTGCCAGCAGTTACGGGGGGAGAGGGACCTACAATGAGCAGTTCTTC
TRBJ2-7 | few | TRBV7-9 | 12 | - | CASSSQGYEQYF | TGTGCCAGCAGCTCCCAGGGTTACGAGCAGTACTTC
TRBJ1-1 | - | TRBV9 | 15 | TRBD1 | CASSVAGTGGTEAFF | TGTGCCAGCAGCGTAGCAGGGACAGGTGGCACTGAAGCTTTCTTT
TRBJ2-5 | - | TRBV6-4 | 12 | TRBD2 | CARGTSLETQYF | TGTGCCAGAGGGACTAGCTTGGAGACCCAGTACTTC
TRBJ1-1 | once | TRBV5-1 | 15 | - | CASSLAGGQNTEAFF | TGCGCCAGCAGCTTGGCGGGGGGACAAAACACTGAAGCTTTCTTT